The 3 T cell receptor beta chains below were found in one sample sequenced in a study of T cells after yellow fever vaccination. Each CDR3 protein is one row after TCRdb ran MiXCR on the 5' RACE reads. This sample yields fewer than 650,000 distinct CDR3 sequences, of which just over 20% are seen a single time; approximately 16% belongs to the top ten. The sequencing used PBMCs, collected 21 days after the first yellow fever vaccination. These TCRs come from a man aged 18 to 30 who received the YFV17D yellow fever vaccine.

This clonotype has only a few counts. This CDR3 is CASSLFYPGSSYNEQFF. DNA for the CDR3: TGTGCCAGCAGCTTGTTCTATCCAGGGAGCTCCTACAATGAGCAGTTCTTC. The rearrangement links TRBV5-5 to TRBJ2-1; perhaps D is TRBD1 or TRBD2 (5 bases each). The CDR3 contains 17 residues. CDR1 and CDR2 from the germline V gene are SGHKS and YYEKEE (reference sequence). Trimming cost V 1 base and J 0 bases, with 14 bases left between them.

A few counts support this clonotype. CDR3 amino acids: CASSPWAGGRSYEQYF. CDR3 coding DNA: TGTGCCAGCAGCCCCTGGGCGGGGGGGCGCTCCTACGAGCAGTACTTC. V and J are TRBV2 and TRBJ2-7, with 9 bases fitting TRBD2. Germline V gene lookup returns CDR1 SNHLY and CDR2 FYNNEI. CDR3 length: 16 residues. With V trimmed by 6 bases and J by 0 bases, 9 bases remained unmatched. Full variable domain (missing parts from reference TRBV2 and TRBJ2-7): EPEVTQTPSHQVTQMGQEVILRCVPISNHLYFYWYRQILGQKVEFLVSFYNNEISEKSEIFDDQFSVERPDGSNFTLKIRSTKLEDSAMYFCASSPWAGGRSYEQYFGPGTRLTVT.

This chain uses TRBV4-1 with TRBJ1-6; D not resolved. CDR1 and CDR2 (germline): MGHRA, YSYEKL. This CDR3 has 20 residues. V was cut by 1 base and J by 9 bases, with 28 bases left in between. Here the CDR3 reads CASSQVFGLSGRLVGSPLHF. In DNA, the CDR3 is TGCGCCAGCAGCCAAGTGTTCGGCTTGTCGGGCAGGCTGGTTGGTTCACCCCTCCACTTT.